The 16 T cell receptor beta chains in this list originate from one sample, sequenced in a study of T cell responses to AZD1222 COVID-19 vaccine. Measured with immunoSEQ multiplex PCR; TCRdb has only the in-frame clones, and not every one. Of 75,000 to 90,000 clones in the sample, 92% were seen once. The sequenced sample was peripheral blood, obtained 28 days after the second AZD1222 dose. These TCRs come from an adult who received the AZD1222 COVID-19 vaccine.

This clone was seen once. This rearrangement joins TRBV18 to TRBJ1-5, with a possible D match to TRBD1 (5 bases). Trimming left V 5 bases short and J 4 bases short, with 12 bases between. CDR1 KGHSH and CDR2 LQKENI come from the germline V gene. The CDR3 runs 14 residues. CDR3 sequence reads: CASSGEGPNQPQHF. In DNA, the CDR3 is TGTGCCAGCTCAGGCGAGGGACCAAATCAGCCCCAGCATTTT.

The table lists this clone with a count of one. V and J are TRBV19 and TRBJ2-2; 7 bases are a match to TRBD2. Looked up from germline, CDR1 is LNHDA and CDR2 is SQIVND (reference sequence). Trimming removed 1 base from V and 4 bases from J; junction bases left unmatched: 6. This CDR3 comprises 16 residues. CDR3 coding DNA: TGTGCCAGTAGTATAGGTCCCGGGAGGCCCACCGGGGAGCTGTTTTTT. Residues: CASSIGPGRPTGELFF.

The chain combines TRBV14 with TRBJ1-1; TRBD1 matches at 7 bases. CDR1 SGHDN and CDR2 FVKESK come from the germline V gene. The CDR3 spans 13 residues. Losses at the gene ends were 5 bases for V and 9 bases for J; bases not matched to a gene: 9. CDR3 region: CASSYKGQSKAFF. The CDR3 region has the DNA TGTGCCAGCAGCTATAAGGGACAGTCAAAAGCTTTCTTT.

The CDR3 loop reads CASSYLDWDLNYGYTF. For the CDR3, the DNA is TGTGCCAGCAGTTACCTAGATTGGGACCTTAACTATGGCTACACCTTC. The chain carries TRBV6-2 or TRBV6-3 and TRBJ1-2; D may be TRBD1 (5 bases). V was trimmed by 2 bases and J by 1 base, leaving 14 bases between them. The CDR3 runs to 16 residues. Germline CDR1 and CDR2: MNHEY and SVGEGT.

This clone is a singleton in its sample. The gene calls are TRBV21-1 and TRBJ2-6; no DNA check was done on the table's D call, TRBD1. TRBV21-1 is a pseudogene. The CDR3 length is 20 residues. CDR3 DNA: TGTGCCAGCAGCACCCCCATGGACAAACAGGGGGACCCTGGGGCCAACGTCCTGACTTTC. Its protein is CASSTPMDKQGDPGANVLTF.

J is TRBJ2-1 and V is TRBV27; TRBD2 matches at 12 bases. V lost 3 bases and J lost 7; bases outside the gene matches: 7. Germline CDR1 is MNHEY and CDR2 is SMNVEV (reference sequence). The CDR3 spans 16 residues. CDR3 sequence (DNA): TGTGCCAGCAGTTTGCTAGCGGGAGGGGTCAAAAATGAGCAGTTCTTC. Encoded protein: CASSLLAGGVKNEQFF.

The chain employs TRBV27 and TRBJ1-4; TRBD1 agrees at 7 bases. Losses at the gene ends were 5 bases for V and 15 bases for J; bases not matched to a gene: 27. Per germline, CDR1 MNHEY and CDR2 SMNVEV (reference sequence). The CDR3 is 18 residues long. The CDR3: CASSTGTEGAGMGFELFF. CDR3 DNA: TGTGCCAGCAGTACTGGGACAGAAGGTGCGGGAATGGGGTTTGAGTTGTTTTTT.

V and J are TRBV19 and TRBJ1-5, with no clear D. V was shortened by 6 bases and J by 0 bases, with 12 bases between the two germline ends. Looked up from germline, CDR1 is LNHDA and CDR2 is SQIVND (reference sequence). The CDR3 is 15 residues long. The CDR3: CASRLRFTSNQPQHF. For the CDR3, the DNA is TGTGCCAGTAGGCTTCGGTTCACTAGCAATCAGCCCCAGCATTTT.

This clone was recorded only once. The V gene is TRBV9, the J gene TRBJ1-2; no clear D. The ends were cut back, 7 bases at V and 8 bases at J, with 9 bases in the middle. Per the germline V gene, CDR1 is SGDLS and CDR2 is YYNGEE. This CDR3 has 10 amino acids. CDR3 amino acids: CASGGLGYTF. The CDR3 DNA reads TGTGCCAGCGGCGGTCTAGGCTACACCTTC. Full variable domain (missing parts from reference TRBV9 and TRBJ1-2): DSGVTQTPKHLITATGQRVTLRCSPRSGDLSVYWYQQSLDQGLQFLIQYYNGEERAKGNILERFSAQQFPDLHSELNLSSLELGDSALYFCASGGLGYTFGSGTRLTVV.

The V call is TRBV19, the J call TRBJ2-2; possible D gene TRBD1, 6 bases. The CDR3 is 16 residues long. Looked up from germline, CDR1 is LNHDA and CDR2 is SQIVND (reference sequence). Trimming shortened V by 2 bases and J by 1 base, and 11 bases separated the two germline ends. In DNA, the CDR3 is TGTGCCAGTAGTATAAAGTCAGGGGAGAACACCGGGGAGCTGTTTTTT. Translated, it gives CASSIKSGENTGELFF.

This clone showed up just once. The rearrangement links TRBV6-5 to TRBJ2-3, with D hard to call. Germline V gene data show CDR1 as MNHEY and CDR2 as SVGAGI. The CDR3 totals 12 residues. V was clipped by 2 bases and J by 11 bases, with 11 bases between them. The CDR3 nucleotides read TGTGCCAGCAGTTACCATCGAGGTGGGCAGTATTTT. It yields the protein CASSYHRGGQYF.

The chain has TRBV9 and TRBJ1-1; no definite D call. The CDR3 has 14 residues. The germline V gene has CDR1 SGDLS and CDR2 YYNGEE. With 3 bases removed from V and 7 bases from J, the gap between germline ends came to 16 bases. The DNA of the CDR3 is TGTGCCAGCAGCGGGGGTAGGGCAGCGAATGAAGCTTTCTTT. It translates to CASSGGRAANEAFF.

This chain's CDR3 is CASSSPRAGQETQYF. The CDR3 region has the DNA TGTGCCAGCAGTTCTCCCCGAGCAGGGCAAGAGACCCAGTACTTC. V and J are TRBV27 and TRBJ2-5; TRBD1 is a possible D gene (5 bases). Trimming took 4 bases from V and 2 from J, leaving 14 bases between them. Per the germline V gene, CDR1 is MNHEY and CDR2 is SMNVEV (reference sequence). There are 15 residues in the CDR3.

The chain uses TRBV7-2 and TRBJ1-5, with 7 bases that match TRBD1. Germline V gives CDR1 SGHTA, CDR2 FQGNSA. With 5 bases clipped from V and 1 base from J, the junction kept 8 bases outside the gene matches. The CDR3 is 16 residues long. CDR3 residues: CASSSNGGQSNQPQHF. The CDR3, as DNA: TGTGCCAGCAGCAGCAACGGGGGACAGAGCAATCAGCCCCAGCATTTT.

This clone showed up just a few times. This chain connects TRBV24-1 to TRBJ2-1, with D tentatively TRBD1 or TRBD2 (5 bases each). The CDR3 runs to 17 residues. Per the germline V gene, CDR1 is KGHDR and CDR2 is SFDVKD. V was trimmed by 2 bases and J by 3 bases, leaving 16 bases between them. The CDR3 DNA sequence: TGTGCCACCAGTGATTGGGACGCCGCTGCGCGCTACAATGAGCAGTTCTTC. It codes for CATSDWDAAARYNEQFF.

The V and J genes are TRBV10-1 and TRBJ2-1; D call uncertain. Trimming stripped 1 base from V and 6 bases from J, with 4 bases between. This CDR3 is built from 12 residues. The germline gives CDR1 WNHNN, CDR2 SYGVQD (reference sequence). The CDR3 reads CASSELFNEQFF. The CDR3 region has the DNA TGCGCCAGCAGTGAGTTGTTCAATGAGCAGTTCTTC.